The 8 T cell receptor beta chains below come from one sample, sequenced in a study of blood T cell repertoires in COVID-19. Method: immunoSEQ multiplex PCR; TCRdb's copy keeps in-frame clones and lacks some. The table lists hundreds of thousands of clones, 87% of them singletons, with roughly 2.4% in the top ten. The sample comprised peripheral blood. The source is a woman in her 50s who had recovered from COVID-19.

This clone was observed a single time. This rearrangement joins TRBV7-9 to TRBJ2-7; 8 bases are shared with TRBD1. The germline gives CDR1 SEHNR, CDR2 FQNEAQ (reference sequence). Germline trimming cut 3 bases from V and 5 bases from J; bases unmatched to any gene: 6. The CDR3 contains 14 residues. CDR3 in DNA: TGTGCCAGCAGCTTCACAGGGGGGAACCACGAGCAGTACTTC. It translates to CASSFTGGNHEQYF.

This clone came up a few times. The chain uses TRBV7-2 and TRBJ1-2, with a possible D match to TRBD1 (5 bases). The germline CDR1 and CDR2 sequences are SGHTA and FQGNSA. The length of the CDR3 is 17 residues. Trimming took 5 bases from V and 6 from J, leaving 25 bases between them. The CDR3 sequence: CASSPFDITGRSNGYTF. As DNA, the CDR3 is TGTGCCAGCAGCCCATTTGATATAACAGGACGGTCGAATGGCTACACCTTC. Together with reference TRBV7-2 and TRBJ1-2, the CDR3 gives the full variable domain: GAGVSQSPSNKVTEKGKDVELRCDPISGHTALYWYRQSLGQGLEFLIYFQGNSAPDKSGLPSDRFSAERTGGSVSTLTIQRTQQEDSAVYLCASSPFDITGRSNGYTFGSGTRLTVV.

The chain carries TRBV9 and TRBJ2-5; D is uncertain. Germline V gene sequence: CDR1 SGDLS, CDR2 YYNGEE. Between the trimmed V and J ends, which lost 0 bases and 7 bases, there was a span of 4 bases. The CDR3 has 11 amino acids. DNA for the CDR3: TGTGCCAGCAGCGTAGGCGGGACCCAGTACTTC. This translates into CASSVGGTQYF. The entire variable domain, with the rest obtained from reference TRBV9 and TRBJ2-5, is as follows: DSGVTQTPKHLITATGQRVTLRCSPRSGDLSVYWYQQSLDQGLQFLIQYYNGEERAKGNILERFSAQQFPDLHSELNLSSLELGDSALYFCASSVGGTQYFGPGTRLLVL.

This chain's CDR3 is CASSGDRAEQYF. The CDR3 nucleotides read TGCGCCAGCAGCGGGGACAGGGCCGAGCAGTACTTC. The chain employs TRBV5-1 and TRBJ2-7; TRBD1 agrees at 9 bases. CDR1 is SGHRS and CDR2 is YFSETQ in the germline V gene. Trimming removed 4 bases from V and 6 bases from J; junction bases left unmatched: 2. CDR3 length: 12 amino acids.

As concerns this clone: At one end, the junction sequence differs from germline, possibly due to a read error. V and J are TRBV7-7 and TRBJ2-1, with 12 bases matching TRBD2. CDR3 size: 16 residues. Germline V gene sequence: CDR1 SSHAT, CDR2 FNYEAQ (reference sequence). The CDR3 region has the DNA TGTGCTAGCAGTCCTCGACTAGCGGGAGTTGAGGATGAGCAGTTCTTC. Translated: CASSPRLAGVEDEQFF.

CDR3 residues: CASSLDSGTGELFF. Written as DNA, the CDR3 is TGCGCCAGCAGCTTGGATTCAGGGACCGGGGAGCTGTTTTTT. The V gene is TRBV5-1, the J gene TRBJ2-2, with D perhaps matching TRBD1 (5 bases). The CDR3 covers 14 residues. CDR1 is SGHRS, CDR2 YFSETQ, per germline. Deletions cut 0 bases from V and 5 bases from J, with 8 bases between.

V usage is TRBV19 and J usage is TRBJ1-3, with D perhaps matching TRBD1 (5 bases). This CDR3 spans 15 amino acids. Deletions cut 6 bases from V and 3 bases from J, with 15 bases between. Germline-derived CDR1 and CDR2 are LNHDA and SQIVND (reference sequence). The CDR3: CASRMPRRGGNTIYF. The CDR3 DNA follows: TGTGCCAGTAGGATGCCCCGGAGGGGTGGAAACACCATATATTTT.

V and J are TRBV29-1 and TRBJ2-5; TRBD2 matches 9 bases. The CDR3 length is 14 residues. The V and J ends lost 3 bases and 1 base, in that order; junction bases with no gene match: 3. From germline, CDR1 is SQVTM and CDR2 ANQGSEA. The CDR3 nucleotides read TGCAGCGTTGATGCGGGGGGGCGCCAAGAGACCCAGTACTTC. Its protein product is CSVDAGGRQETQYF.